One and the same sample provided the 18 T cell receptor beta chains below, sequenced in a study of monozygotic twins with inflammatory bowel disease. TCRdb re-called the 5' RACE reads; every CDR3 protein appears as one record, without DNA. This sample's clone table lists some 150,000 distinct CDR3 sequences. The specimen sequenced was blood. All receptors derive from a human donor with ulcerative colitis or Crohn's disease, or a healthy co-twin of an affected twin (not recorded which).

The rearrangement joins TRBV20-1 to TRBJ2-1; TCRdb's D call, TRBD2, is unchecked because there is no DNA. The CDR3 sequence is 15 residues long. Germline V lookup: CDR1 DFQATT, CDR2 SNEGSKA (reference sequence). The chain's CDR3 is CSAVRLAGNYNEQFF.

The rearrangement links TRBV30 to TRBJ2-3. Germline CDR1 reads GTSNPN; CDR2 reads SVGIG (reference sequence). This CDR3 spans 14 amino acids. The CDR3 loop is CAWAVGGLADTQYF.

The chain's CDR3 is CSVRGALGANVLTF. The chain employs TRBV29-1 and TRBJ2-6; TCRdb calls TRBD1, which cannot be checked without DNA. The CDR3 runs 14 residues. The germline V gene has CDR1 SQVTM and CDR2 ANQGSEA. Together with reference TRBV29-1 and TRBJ2-6, the CDR3 gives the full variable domain: SAVISQKPSRDICQRGTSLTIQCQVDSQVTMMFWYRQQPGQSLTLIATANQGSEATYESGFVIDKFPISRPNLTFSTLTVSNMSPEDSSIYLCSVRGALGANVLTFGAGSRLTVL.

The gene calls are TRBV19 and TRBJ2-1; TCRdb returns TRBD1, unconfirmable since there is no DNA. The CDR3 is 15 amino acids. Germline-derived CDR1 and CDR2 are LNHDA and SQIVND (reference sequence). CDR3: CASRIAGNLRDEQFF.

The chain links TRBV7-2 to TRBJ2-7; the D gene TCRdb calls, TRBD2, cannot be checked with no DNA. Germline CDR1 is SGHTA and CDR2 is FQGNSA. The CDR3 runs to 15 residues. The CDR3 sequence: CASSLGGDQNYEQYF. Filled out from reference TRBV7-2 and TRBJ2-7, the complete variable domain reads GAGVSQSPSNKVTEKGKDVELRCDPISGHTALYWYRQSLGQGLEFLIYFQGNSAPDKSGLPSDRFSAERTGGSVSTLTIQRTQQEDSAVYLCASSLGGDQNYEQYFGPGTRLTVT.

This rearrangement joins TRBV29-1 to TRBJ2-3. The CDR3 is 13 residues long. Germline-derived CDR1 and CDR2 are SQVTM and ANQGSEA. This CDR3 reads CSVEAVVGYTQYF.

The gene calls are TRBV7-3 and TRBJ2-1; TCRdb indicates TRBD2, and absent DNA this call remains unverified. Germline values: CDR1 SGHTA, CDR2 FQGTGA. The CDR3 contains 15 residues. The CDR3 sequence is CASSPRAYDYNEQFF.

The chain has TRBV25-1 and TRBJ1-2. Germline V CDR1 and CDR2: MGHDK, SYGVNS. This CDR3 has 12 amino acids. The CDR3 sequence: CASSEPARGYTF.

The CDR3 loop reads CASSREGTNLNTEAFF. V and J are TRBV5-1 and TRBJ1-1. The CDR3 spans 16 residues. The V gene's germline CDR1 is SGHRS and CDR2 YFSETQ. The full variable domain, in which reference TRBV5-1 and TRBJ1-1 provide the parts outside the CDR3, is KAGVTQTPRYLIKTRGQQVTLSCSPISGHRSVSWYQQTPGQGLQFLFEYFSETQRNKGNFPGRFSGRQFSNSRSEMNVSTLELGDSALYLCASSREGTNLNTEAFFGQGTRLTVV.

The chain is built from TRBV10-3 and TRBJ2-7; TCRdb lists TRBD1, though no DNA is available to test this call. The CDR3 loop spans 14 amino acids. Per the germline V gene, CDR1 is ENHRY and CDR2 is SYGVKD. The CDR3 here is CAISELGQVYEQYF.

The chain couples TRBV5-6 to TRBJ2-3; TCRdb's D call of TRBD1 is untestable without DNA. The CDR3 is 13 amino acids. Germline lookup yields CDR1 SGHDT and CDR2 YYEEEE. The CDR3: CASSLGTADTQYF.

V usage is TRBV20-1 and J usage is TRBJ2-5; TCRdb selects TRBD1, and the lack of DNA leaves this call unchecked. Germline V gene data show CDR1 as DFQATT and CDR2 as SNEGSKA (reference sequence). The CDR3 is 14 amino acids. CDR3: CSASTGGLVATQYF.

CDR3 in amino acids: CASSFTRDSINYGYTF. V and J are TRBV6-2 or TRBV6-3 and TRBJ1-2. This CDR3 has 16 residues. Germline V gene data show CDR1 as MNHEY and CDR2 as SVGEGT.

The V and J genes are TRBV28 and TRBJ2-1. Germline loops: CDR1 MDHEN, CDR2 SYDVKM. The CDR3 is 14 amino acids. The CDR3 sequence is CASSLFGDYNEQFF.

This chain connects TRBV20-1 to TRBJ1-4; TCRdb designates TRBD1, a call that cannot be tested without DNA. This CDR3 has 12 amino acids. Germline V CDR1 and CDR2: DFQATT, SNEGSKA (reference sequence). This CDR3 reads CSAHMGSGKLFF.

The chain uses TRBV12-3 or TRBV12-4 and TRBJ2-2; TCRdb outputs TRBD1, but without DNA this stays unchecked. CDR3 size: 13 residues. The CDR3 reads CASSLQGTGELFF.

The chain's CDR3 is CASSVPGQGLQNYGYTF. The chain carries TRBV7-2 and TRBJ1-2; the TCRdb call, TRBD1, lacks DNA for checking. Germline V lookup: CDR1 SGHTA, CDR2 FQGNSA. The CDR3 sequence is 17 residues long.

CDR3: CASSLSQSGNIQYF. The chain recombines TRBV5-1 with TRBJ2-4. The CDR3 runs to 14 residues. Germline CDR1 and CDR2: SGHRS and YFSETQ.